This passage covers 9 T cell receptor beta chains from one sample sequenced in a study of radiotherapy plus CTLA-4 blockade in lung cancer. Only in-frame clones appear in the TCRdb table, and some are missing; sequencing was by immunoSEQ multiplex PCR. This table holds about 120,000 clones, roughly 86% found once. The sequencing here drew on peripheral blood, taken from a patient treated with radiotherapy plus ipilimumab. The receptors were gathered from a human donor with non-small cell lung cancer that progressed on radiotherapy plus ipilimumab. Some clones in this sample may be carry-over from other donors' samples.

The chain uses TRBV19 and TRBJ1-1; D may be TRBD1 (5 bases). Germline V lookup: CDR1 LNHDA, CDR2 SQIVND (reference sequence). The CDR3 extends over 14 amino acids. V dropped 6 bases and J dropped 5 bases, with 16 bases sitting between them. CDR3 loop: CASRWGLGGTEAFF. CDR3 in DNA: TGTGCCAGTAGGTGGGGCCTTGGAGGGACTGAAGCTTTCTTT.

The chain's CDR3 is CASSYPTSTDTQYF. DNA for the CDR3: TGTGCCAGCAGTTACCCCACAAGCACAGATACGCAGTATTTT. The chain employs TRBV6-6 and TRBJ2-3; no reliable D call. The CDR3 loop spans 14 amino acids. Germline V gives CDR1 MNHNY, CDR2 SVGAGI (reference sequence). V lost 2 bases and J lost 0, with 6 bases in between.

This chain links TRBV5-1 with TRBJ1-4; possible D gene TRBD1, 5 bases. V gave up 4 bases and J gave up 5 bases, with 9 bases separating them. The CDR3 has 13 residues. Germline V gene data show CDR1 as SGHRS and CDR2 as YFSETQ. Written as DNA, the CDR3 is TGCGCCAGCAGCACAGACAGCAATGAAAAACTGTTTTTT. Translation: CASSTDSNEKLFF.

The chain has TRBV10-2 and TRBJ2-3, with 8 positions matching TRBD2. The CDR3 spans 14 residues. Trimming cost V 6 bases and J 6 bases; bases outside gene matches: 8. From germline, CDR1 is WSHSY and CDR2 SAAADI. The DNA for the CDR3 is TGCGCCAGCAGGGACGGGGGGGCACGGGATACGCAGTATTTT. As protein: CASRDGGARDTQYF.

The J gene is TRBJ2-1, the V gene TRBV11-3; D perhaps matches TRBD1 (6 bases). Trimming left V 3 bases short and J 7 bases short, with 10 bases between. The CDR3 contains 13 residues. CDR1 and CDR2 (germline): SGHNT, YENEEA. The CDR3 DNA reads as TGTGCCAGCAGCTTCAGAGGGGGTAATGAGCAGTTCTTC. This encodes CASSFRGGNEQFF.

The chain has TRBV6-5 and TRBJ2-5; D may be TRBD2 (5 bases). Germline CDR1 MNHEY, CDR2 SVGAGI. With 2 bases removed from V and 4 bases from J, the gap between germline ends came to 11 bases. This CDR3 has 14 amino acids. CDR3 in amino acids: CASSYLFEGETQYF. As DNA, the CDR3 is TGTGCCAGCAGTTACCTGTTCGAGGGAGAGACCCAGTACTTC.

This chain connects TRBV5-8 to TRBJ2-3, with 11 bases lining up with TRBD1. Trimming removed 4 bases from V and 6 bases from J; junction bases left unmatched: 16. The length of the CDR3 is 18 residues. Germline CDR1 and CDR2: SGHTS and YDEGEE. The CDR3 region is CASSRRTGGDLIADTQYF. The DNA of the CDR3 is TGTGCCAGCAGCCGGCGGACAGGGGGCGACTTGATAGCGGATACGCAGTATTTT.

The rearrangement joins TRBV6-1 to TRBJ1-4; D remains ambiguous. This CDR3 comprises 13 residues. V gave up 5 bases and J gave up 2 bases, with 6 bases separating them. Germline CDR1 and CDR2: MNHNS and SASEGT. CDR3 region: CASSRFTNEKLFF. The CDR3 coding sequence is TGTGCCAGCAGTCGATTTACTAATGAAAAACTGTTTTTT.

This chain uses TRBV6-5 with TRBJ1-4, with TRBD1 matching 7 bases. V was clipped by 6 bases and J by 4 bases; unmatched bases: 5. The CDR3 consists of 14 residues. Per germline, CDR1 MNHEY and CDR2 SVGAGI. For the CDR3, the DNA is TGTGCCAGCAGCATGACAGGGTTTAATGAAAAACTGTTTTTT. Translated, it gives CASSMTGFNEKLFF.